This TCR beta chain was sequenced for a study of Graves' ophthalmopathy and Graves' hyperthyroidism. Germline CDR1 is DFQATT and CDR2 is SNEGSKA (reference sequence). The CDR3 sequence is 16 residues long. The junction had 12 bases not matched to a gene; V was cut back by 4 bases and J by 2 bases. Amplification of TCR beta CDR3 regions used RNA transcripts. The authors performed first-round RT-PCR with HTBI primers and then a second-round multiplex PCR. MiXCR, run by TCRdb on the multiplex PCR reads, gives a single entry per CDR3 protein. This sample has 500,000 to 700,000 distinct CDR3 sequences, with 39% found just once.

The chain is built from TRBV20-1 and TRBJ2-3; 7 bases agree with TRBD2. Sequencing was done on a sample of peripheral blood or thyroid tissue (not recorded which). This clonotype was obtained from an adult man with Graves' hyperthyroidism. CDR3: CSATGASGVLTDTQYF. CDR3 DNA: TGCAGTGCTACCGGAGCTAGCGGTGTTCTCACAGATACGCAGTATTTT.